This T cell receptor (beta chain) was captured in a study of blood T cell repertoires in COVID-19. In the study overall: Specimens from acute and convalescent COVID-19 originated in the United States, Italy and Spain. T cells, B-cell-depleted T cells, or PBMCs supplied cDNA or gDNA.

Original analysis: Amplification of reference gene primers provided the estimated nucleated cell counts. Clones were sequenced by immunoSEQ multiplex PCR, and TCRdb holds only the in-frame ones, with some missing. The D gene and trimming were derived from the DNA, and the V and J assignments and clone size from that table. The sample gives around 260,000 clones, about 88% of which show up once; approximately 2% is in the top ten. V was pared by 0 bases and J by 8 bases, with 11 bases between. Germline CDR1 and CDR2: SGHNT and YYREEE (reference sequence). This CDR3 contains 13 residues. The chain couples TRBV5-4 to TRBJ1-2; D may be TRBD1 (6 bases). The sequencing sample was made of peripheral blood. The source is a man younger than 40 with active or convalescent COVID-19. The chain's CDR3 is CASSLEGDGGYTF. CDR3 DNA: TGTGCCAGCAGCTTGGAGGGGGATGGAGGCTACACCTTC.